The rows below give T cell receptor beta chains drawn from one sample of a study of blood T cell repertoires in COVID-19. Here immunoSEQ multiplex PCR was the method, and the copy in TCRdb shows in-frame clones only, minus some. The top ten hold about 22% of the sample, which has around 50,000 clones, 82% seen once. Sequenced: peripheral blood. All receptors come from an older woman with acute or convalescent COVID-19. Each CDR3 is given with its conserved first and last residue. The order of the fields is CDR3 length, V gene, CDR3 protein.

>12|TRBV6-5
CASSQTGYEQYF
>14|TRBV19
CATTANGVDTEAFF
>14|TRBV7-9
CASSQPTGWTEAFF
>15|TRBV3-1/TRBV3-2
CASSPQLGGIAEQYF
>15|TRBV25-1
CASSESAMALGEQYF
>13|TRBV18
CASSTGDGNTIYF
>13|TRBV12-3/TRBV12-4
CASRPGQGDGYTF
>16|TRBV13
CASSPRDRGPGDTQYF
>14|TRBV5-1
CASSGSDTSYEQYF
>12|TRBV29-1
CGKRGPTGELFF
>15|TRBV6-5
CASRPAGGSPQPQHF
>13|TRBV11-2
CASSLAAGTEAFF
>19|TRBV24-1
CATSDSALAGRTSYNEQFF
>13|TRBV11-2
CASRAQGNTEAFF
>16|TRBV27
CASSLQRLGGVETQYF
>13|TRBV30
CAYAIGAGNTIYF
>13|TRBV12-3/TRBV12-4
CASSLQDNYGYTF
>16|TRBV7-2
CASSPRGHITNTEAFF
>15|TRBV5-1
CASSLLDGGDYGYTF
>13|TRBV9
CASSFQGAGEAFF
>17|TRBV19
CASSTPRTGLLYTEAFF
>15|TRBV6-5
CASSHGGGEWNEQFF
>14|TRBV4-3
CASSEVPGVYGYTF
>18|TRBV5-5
CASSFRADGSSYNSPLHF
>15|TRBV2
CASSALTVSTDTQYF
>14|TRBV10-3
CAIRELAGADTQYF
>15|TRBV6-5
CASRGVGRYTGELFF
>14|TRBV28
CASSHRDRAYEQYF
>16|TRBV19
CASRGGSGGLYNEQFF
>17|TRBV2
CASSGSRPTGGGTEAFF
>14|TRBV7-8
CASSFRTGNNEQFF
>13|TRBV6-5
CASSFGRTYEQYF
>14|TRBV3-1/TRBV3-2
CASSQGEFGEKLFF
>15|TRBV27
CASSRRTAFYNEQFF
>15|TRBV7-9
CASSHRDRGSYEQYF
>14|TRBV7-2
CASSQTGRNQPQHF
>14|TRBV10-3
CATGLVGSPDTQYF
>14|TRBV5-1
CASSKDSVNYEQYF
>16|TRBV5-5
CASSFDHLGANQPQHF
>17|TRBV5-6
CASSLVGHLANTGELFF
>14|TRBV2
CASRLGGQNTEAFF
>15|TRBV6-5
CASSKQGSYNSPLHF
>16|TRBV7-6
CASSSGQKLEFDTIYF
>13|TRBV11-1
CASSLQNNQPQHF
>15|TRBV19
CASSSDTTYNSPLHF
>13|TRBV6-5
CASSNGQHEKLFF
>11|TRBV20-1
CSARDEDTIYF
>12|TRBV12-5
CASGSPNQPQHF
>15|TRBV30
CAWSVQGGSGNTIYF
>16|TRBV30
CAWKGRRGQASYGYTF
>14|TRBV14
CASSYGLAGDEQFF